The clone carrying this T cell receptor (beta chain) appeared once. This specimen comes from a study of Ad26.COV2.S vaccination and SARS-CoV-2 variants. The treatment was: around 19 received Ad26.COV2.S at low or high dose, single or two shots; roughly five received placebo; per-sample allocation not given. Day 63 after the first vaccine or placebo injection was the time point for sampling. Libraries were prepared by immunoSEQ multiplex PCR; TCRdb keeps only in-frame clonotypes and omits some of them. The sample has over 400,000 clones, about 92% seen once; the top ten hold around 1.8%. The sample here was peripheral blood, taken in a trial of Ad26.COV2.S vaccine versus placebo. The clonotype was recovered from a person aged 18-65 years who received the Ad26.COV2.S COVID-19 vaccine or a placebo.

CDR3 DNA: TGTGCCACCAAATGGGGGCTCGGGCCCCAGCATTTT. This encodes CATKWGLGPQHF. The chain is built from TRBV28 and TRBJ1-5; perhaps TRBD1 as D (6 bases). Per germline, CDR1 MDHEN and CDR2 SYDVKM. The V end lost 10 bases, the J end lost 9 bases, and 16 bases lay between the germline ends. There are 12 residues in the CDR3.